This T cell receptor (beta chain) came from a study of CD4 T cells in relation to SARS-CoV-2 and coronaviruses. Across the whole study: Negative control cultures got HIV-1 Nef peptides or no peptide. Regarding the study as a whole: No crossreactivity against non-spike viral proteins was tested here.

The method was immunoSEQ multiplex PCR; TCRdb's version includes in-frame clones alone and lacks a portion of them. The profile covers approximately 20,000 clones, with 70% to 80% appearing a single time and 9.5% to 15% taken by the ten largest. Notes on this clone: Its antigen remains unknown.

CDR1 MNHEY and CDR2 SMNVEV come from the germline V gene (reference sequence). Trimming took 5 bases from V and 4 from J; bases not matched to a gene: 3. The CDR3 has 14 residues. The unexposed donors gave CD4+ T cells in about 2011-2018, prior to COVID-19. After about ten days of culture, CD4+ T cells were isolated. The sequenced sample was CD4+ T cells from PBMCs, cultured in vitro. This TCR was sampled from a human donor in good health. V is TRBV27 and J is TRBJ2-1, with 9 nucleotides matching TRBD1. CDR3 nucleotide sequence: TGTGCCAGCAGTGGGACAGGGCCATACAATGAGCAGTTCTTC. Its translation is CASSGTGPYNEQFF.